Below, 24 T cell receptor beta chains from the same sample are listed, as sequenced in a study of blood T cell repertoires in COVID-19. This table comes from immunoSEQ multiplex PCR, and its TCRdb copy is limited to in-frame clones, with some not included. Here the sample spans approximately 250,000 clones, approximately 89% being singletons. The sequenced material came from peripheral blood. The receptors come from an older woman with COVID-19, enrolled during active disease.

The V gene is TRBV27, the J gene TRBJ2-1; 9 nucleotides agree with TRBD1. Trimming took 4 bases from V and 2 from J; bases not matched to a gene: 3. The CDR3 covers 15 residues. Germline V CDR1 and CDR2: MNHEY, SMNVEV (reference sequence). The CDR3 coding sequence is TGTGCCAGCAGTTACCGGGACAGGGCCTACAATGAGCAGTTCTTC. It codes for CASSYRDRAYNEQFF.

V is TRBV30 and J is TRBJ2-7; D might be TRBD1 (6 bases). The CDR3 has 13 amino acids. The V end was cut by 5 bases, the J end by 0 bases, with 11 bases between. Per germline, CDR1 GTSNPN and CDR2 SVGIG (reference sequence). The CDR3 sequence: CAWSGDNSYEQYF. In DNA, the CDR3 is TGTGCCTGGTCCGGGGACAACTCCTACGAGCAGTACTTC.

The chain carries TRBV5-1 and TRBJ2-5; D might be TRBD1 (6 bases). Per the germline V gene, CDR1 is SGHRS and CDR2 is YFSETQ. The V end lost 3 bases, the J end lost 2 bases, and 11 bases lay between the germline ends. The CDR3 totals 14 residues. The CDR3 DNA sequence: TGCGCCAGCAGCTGGGGGACATATCAAGAGACCCAGTACTTC. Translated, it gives CASSWGTYQETQYF.

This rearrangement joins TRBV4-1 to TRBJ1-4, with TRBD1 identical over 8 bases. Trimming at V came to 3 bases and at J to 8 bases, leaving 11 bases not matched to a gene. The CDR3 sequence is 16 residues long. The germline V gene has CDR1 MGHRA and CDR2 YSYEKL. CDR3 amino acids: CASSHISGGEREKLFF. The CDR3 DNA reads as TGCGCCAGCAGCCACATTTCAGGGGGCGAGAGAGAAAAACTGTTTTTT.

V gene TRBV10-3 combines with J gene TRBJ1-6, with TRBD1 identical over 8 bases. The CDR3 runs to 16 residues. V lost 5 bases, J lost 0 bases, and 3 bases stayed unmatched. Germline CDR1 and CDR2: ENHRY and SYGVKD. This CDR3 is CAISWTGSSYNSPLHF. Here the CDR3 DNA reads TGTGCCATCAGTTGGACAGGGAGCTCCTATAATTCACCCCTCCACTTT.

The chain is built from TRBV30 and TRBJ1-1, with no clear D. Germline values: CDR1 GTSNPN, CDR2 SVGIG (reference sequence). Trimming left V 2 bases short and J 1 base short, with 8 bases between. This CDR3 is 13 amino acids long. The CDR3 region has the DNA TGTGCCTGGAGTTATGGGCCGAACACTGAAGCTTTCTTT. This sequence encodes CAWSYGPNTEAFF. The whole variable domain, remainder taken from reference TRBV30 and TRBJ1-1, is SQTIHQWPATLVQPVGSPLSLECTVEGTSNPNLYWYRQAAGRGLQLLFYSVGIGQISSEVPQNLSASRPQDRQFILSSKKLLLSDSGFYLCAWSYGPNTEAFFGQGTRLTVV.

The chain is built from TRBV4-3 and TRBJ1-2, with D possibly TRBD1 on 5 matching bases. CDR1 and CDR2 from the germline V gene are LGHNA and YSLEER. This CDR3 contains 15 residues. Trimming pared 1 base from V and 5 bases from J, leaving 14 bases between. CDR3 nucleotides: TGCGCCAGCAGCCAAGCCACGGGGGGGGAGTATGGCTACACCTTC. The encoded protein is CASSQATGGEYGYTF.

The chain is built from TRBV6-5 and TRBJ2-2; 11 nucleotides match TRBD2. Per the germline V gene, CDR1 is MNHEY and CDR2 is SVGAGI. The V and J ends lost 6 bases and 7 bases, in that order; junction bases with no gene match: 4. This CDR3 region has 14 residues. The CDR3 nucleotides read TGTGCCAGCAGACTAGCGGGAGAATACGGGGAGCTGTTTTTT. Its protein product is CASRLAGEYGELFF.

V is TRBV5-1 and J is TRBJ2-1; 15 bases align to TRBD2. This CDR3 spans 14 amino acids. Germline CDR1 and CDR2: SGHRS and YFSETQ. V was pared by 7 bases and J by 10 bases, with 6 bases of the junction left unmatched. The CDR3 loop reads CASGGTSGGREQFF. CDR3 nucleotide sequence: TGCGCCAGCGGTGGGACTAGCGGGGGGCGCGAGCAGTTCTTC. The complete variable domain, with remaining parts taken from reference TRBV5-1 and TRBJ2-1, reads KAGVTQTPRYLIKTRGQQVTLSCSPISGHRSVSWYQQTPGQGLQFLFEYFSETQRNKGNFPGRFSGRQFSNSRSEMNVSTLELGDSALYLCASGGTSGGREQFFGPGTRLTVL.

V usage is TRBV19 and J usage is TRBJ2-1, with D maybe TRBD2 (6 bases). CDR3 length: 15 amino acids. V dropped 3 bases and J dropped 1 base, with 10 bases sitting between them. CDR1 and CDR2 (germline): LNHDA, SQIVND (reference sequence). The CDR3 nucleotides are TGTGCCAGTAGTATTGGGGCGGGATCCTACAATGAGCAGTTCTTC. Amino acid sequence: CASSIGAGSYNEQFF. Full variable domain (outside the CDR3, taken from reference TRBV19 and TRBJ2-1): DGGITQSPKYLFRKEGQNVTLSCEQNLNHDAMYWYRQDPGQGLRLIYYSQIVNDFQKGDIAEGYSVSREKKESFPLTVTSAQKNPTAFYLCASSIGAGSYNEQFFGPGTRLTVL.

The DNA of the CDR3 is TGTGCCAGCAGTCGAAGCGACGTTGAGCAGTTCTTC. Residues: CASSRSDVEQFF. The chain carries TRBV27 and TRBJ2-1; D is unresolved. This CDR3 comprises 12 residues. Germline-derived CDR1 and CDR2 are MNHEY and SMNVEV (reference sequence). Between the trimmed V and J ends, which lost 5 bases and 9 bases, there was a span of 11 bases.

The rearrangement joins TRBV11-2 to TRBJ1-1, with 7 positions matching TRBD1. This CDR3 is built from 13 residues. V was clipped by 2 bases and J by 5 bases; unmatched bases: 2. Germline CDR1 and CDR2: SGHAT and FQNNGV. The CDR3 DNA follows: TGTGCCAGCAGCTTACTCAGGGGGACTGAAGCTTTCTTT. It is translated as CASSLLRGTEAFF.

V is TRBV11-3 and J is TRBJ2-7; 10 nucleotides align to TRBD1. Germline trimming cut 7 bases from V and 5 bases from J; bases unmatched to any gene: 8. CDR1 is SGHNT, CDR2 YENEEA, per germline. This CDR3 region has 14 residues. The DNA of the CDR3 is TGTGCCAGCACCAGGACAGGGGGTTTCGACGAGCAGTACTTC. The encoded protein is CASTRTGGFDEQYF.

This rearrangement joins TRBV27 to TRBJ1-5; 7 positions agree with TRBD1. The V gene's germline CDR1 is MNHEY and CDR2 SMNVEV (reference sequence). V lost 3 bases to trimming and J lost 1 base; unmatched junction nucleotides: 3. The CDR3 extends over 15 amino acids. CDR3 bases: TGTGCCAGCAGTTTGGGCAGGGGGAGCAATCAGCCCCAGCATTTT. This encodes CASSLGRGSNQPQHF.

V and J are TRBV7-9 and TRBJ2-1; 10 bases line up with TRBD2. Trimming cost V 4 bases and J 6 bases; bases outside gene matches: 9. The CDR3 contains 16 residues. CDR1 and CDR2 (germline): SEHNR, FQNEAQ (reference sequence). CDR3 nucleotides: TGTGCCAGCAGCTCCGCCAGCCTAGCGGGAGCCAATGAGCAGTTCTTC. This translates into CASSSASLAGANEQFF.

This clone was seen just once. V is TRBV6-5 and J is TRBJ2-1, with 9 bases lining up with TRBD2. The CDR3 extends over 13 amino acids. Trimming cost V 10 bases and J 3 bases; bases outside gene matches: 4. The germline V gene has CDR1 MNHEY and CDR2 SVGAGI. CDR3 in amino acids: CAIGTSRYNEQFF. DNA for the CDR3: TGTGCCATCGGGACTAGCCGCTACAATGAGCAGTTCTTC.

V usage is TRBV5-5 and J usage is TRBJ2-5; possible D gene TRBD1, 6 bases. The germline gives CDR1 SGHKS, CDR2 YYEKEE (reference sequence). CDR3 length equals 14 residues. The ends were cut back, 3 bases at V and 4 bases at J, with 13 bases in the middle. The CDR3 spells CASSYVGAGETQYF. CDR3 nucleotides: TGTGCCAGCAGCTACGTGGGGGCAGGAGAGACCCAGTACTTC.

This CDR3 is CASSQAGAGTGELFF. CDR3 in DNA: TGTGCCAGCAGCCAGGCGGGAGCCGGCACCGGGGAGCTGTTTTTT. This chain uses TRBV4-2 with TRBJ2-2, with 7 bases that match TRBD2. CDR1 is LGHNA and CDR2 is YNFKEQ in the germline V gene. Trimming took 3 bases from V and 4 from J; bases not matched to a gene: 5. The CDR3 totals 15 residues.

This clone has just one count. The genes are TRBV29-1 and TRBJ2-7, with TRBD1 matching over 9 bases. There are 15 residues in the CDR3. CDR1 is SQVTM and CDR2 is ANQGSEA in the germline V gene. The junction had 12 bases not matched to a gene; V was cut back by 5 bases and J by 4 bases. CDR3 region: CSVFFSGTGTYEQYF. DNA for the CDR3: TGCAGCGTTTTCTTTTCCGGGACAGGGACTTACGAGCAGTACTTC.

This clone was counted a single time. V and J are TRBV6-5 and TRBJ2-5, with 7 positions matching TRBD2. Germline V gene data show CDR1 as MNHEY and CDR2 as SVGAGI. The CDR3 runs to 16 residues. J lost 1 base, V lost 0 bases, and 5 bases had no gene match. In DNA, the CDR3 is TGTGCCAGCAGTTACTCGTTCGGGAGGACCCAAGAGACCCAGTACTTC. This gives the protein CASSYSFGRTQETQYF.

The CDR3 sequence: CASSSSGYTQYF. In DNA form, the CDR3 reads TGTGCCAGCAGTTCGTCGGGGTATACGCAGTATTTT. V gene TRBV6-2 or TRBV6-3 combines with J gene TRBJ2-3; the D gene is possibly TRBD2 (5 bases). CDR1 is MNHEY and CDR2 is SVGEGT in the germline V gene. The ends were cut back, 4 bases at V and 7 bases at J, with 9 bases in the middle. The CDR3 runs to 12 residues.

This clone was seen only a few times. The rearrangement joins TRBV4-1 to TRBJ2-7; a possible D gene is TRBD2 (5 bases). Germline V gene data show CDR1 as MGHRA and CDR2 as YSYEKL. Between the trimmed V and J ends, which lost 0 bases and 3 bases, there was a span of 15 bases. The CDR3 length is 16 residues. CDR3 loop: CASSQDRGSDIYEQYF. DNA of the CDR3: TGCGCCAGCAGCCAAGATCGTGGTAGCGACATCTACGAGCAGTACTTC.

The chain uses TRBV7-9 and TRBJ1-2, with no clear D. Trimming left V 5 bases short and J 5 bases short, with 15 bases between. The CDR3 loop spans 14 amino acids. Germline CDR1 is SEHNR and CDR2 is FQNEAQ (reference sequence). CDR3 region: CASSPTKVPYGYTF. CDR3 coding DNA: TGTGCCAGCAGCCCCACAAAAGTCCCATATGGCTACACCTTC.

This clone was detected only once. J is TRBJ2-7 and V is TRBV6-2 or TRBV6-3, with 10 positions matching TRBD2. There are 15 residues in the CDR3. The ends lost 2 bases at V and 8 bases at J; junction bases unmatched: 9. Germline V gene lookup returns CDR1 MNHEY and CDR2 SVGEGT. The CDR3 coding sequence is TGTGCCAGCAGTTACCCGGCTAGCGGGAGTCATCAGCAGTACTTC. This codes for CASSYPASGSHQQYF.